The clone carrying this T cell receptor (beta chain) appeared many times. Antigen specificity is unknown. This record belongs to a study of T cells after yellow fever vaccination. Study-wide points: The booster response re-showed most primary clones: around 95% CD4, approximately 86% CD8.

Researchers made TCR cDNA using 5'RACE template switching, and this step added a universal primer site and UMIs. TCRdb reprocessed the 5' RACE reads via MiXCR and lists one record per CDR3 protein. This sample has 120,000 to 150,000 distinct CDR3 sequences, with 7.7% found just once. The CDR3 consists of 14 residues. The germline V and J ends were trimmed by 1 base and 11 bases, with 15 bases remaining between them. The germline gives CDR1 SEHNR, CDR2 FQNEAQ (reference sequence). The receptor comes from a man in his thirties or forties who received the YFV17D yellow fever vaccine. V and J are TRBV7-9 and TRBJ2-1; D possibly corresponds to TRBD2 (6 bases). Sequenced here: CD4+ T cells sorted from PBMCs, sampled 5 days after the yellow fever booster vaccination. The CDR3 coding sequence is TGTGCCAGCAGCTTAGGGGTATTCGGCGGGAAGCAGTTCTTC. It is translated as CASSLGVFGGKQFF. Using reference TRBV7-9 and TRBJ2-1 for the parts outside the CDR3, the full variable domain is DTGVSQNPRHKITKRGQNVTFRCDPISEHNRLYWYRQTLGQGPEFLTYFQNEAQLEKSRLLSDRFSAERPKGSFSTLEIQRTEQGDSAMYLCASSLGVFGGKQFFGPGTRLTVL.